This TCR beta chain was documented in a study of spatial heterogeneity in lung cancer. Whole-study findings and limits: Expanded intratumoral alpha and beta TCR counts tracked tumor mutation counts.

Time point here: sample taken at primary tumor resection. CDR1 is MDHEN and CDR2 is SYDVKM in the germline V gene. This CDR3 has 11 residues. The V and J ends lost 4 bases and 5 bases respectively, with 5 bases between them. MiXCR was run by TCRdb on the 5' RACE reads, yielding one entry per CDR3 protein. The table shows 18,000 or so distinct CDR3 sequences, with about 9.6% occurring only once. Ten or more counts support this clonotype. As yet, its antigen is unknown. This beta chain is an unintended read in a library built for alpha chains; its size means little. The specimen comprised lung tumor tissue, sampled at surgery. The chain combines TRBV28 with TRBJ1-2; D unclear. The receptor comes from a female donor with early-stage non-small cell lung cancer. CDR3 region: CASSSNYGYTF. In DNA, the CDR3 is TGTGCCAGCAGTTCAAATTATGGCTACACCTTC.